These T cell receptor beta chains were read from a single sample in a study of T cells in narcolepsy. Some clones are missing from TCRdb's copy, which holds only in-frame ones; the method was immunoSEQ multiplex PCR. The sample contains about 24,000 clones, 55% to 65% of which appear only once. What was sequenced was memory (CD45RA-) CD4+ T cells from blood. All receptors derive from a human donor in good health. The CDR3 runs from the conserved cysteine through the conserved F or W. Each record gives: D gene, J gene, clone size, V gene, CDR3 DNA, CDR3 protein. D genes are given only for firm matches. Only some rows state a clone size, as once, few, many or a class for expanded clones.

TRBD1	TRBJ1-1	.	TRBV29-1	TGCAGCGTCGCGTTAAAGGACAGGGGAGCTTTCTTT	CSVALKDRGAFF
.	TRBJ2-1	.	TRBV6-1	TGTGCCAGCAGTGAGTGGGGGGCGAGCTCCTACAATGAGCAGTTCTTC	CASSEWGASSYNEQFF
TRBD1	TRBJ1-6	few	TRBV5-1	TGCGCCAGCAGCTCGACAGGGGGGGATTCACCCCTCCACTTT	CASSSTGGDSPLHF
.	TRBJ2-3	.	TRBV30	TGTGCCTGGAGCAACAACCAATATTCCACAGATACGCAGTATTTT	CAWSNNQYSTDTQYF
TRBD1	TRBJ2-5	few	TRBV9	TGTGCCAGCAGCCCGGGACAGCGAGGGGAGACCCAGTACTTC	CASSPGQRGETQYF
TRBD2	TRBJ2-7	.	TRBV13	TGTGCCAGCAATGGGACTAGCGCGTACGAGCAGTACTTC	CASNGTSAYEQYF
.	TRBJ1-3	.	TRBV27	TGTGCCAGCAGGCCGCCGGGTGGAAACACCATATATTTT	CASRPPGGNTIYF
.	TRBJ1-5	.	TRBV19	TGTGCCAGTAGTGGACAGTCCTCGGCCCAGCATTTT	CASSGQSSAQHF
.	TRBJ2-7	.	TRBV12-5	TGTGCTAGCCAGGGGACGGCTTACGAGCAGTACTTC	CASQGTAYEQYF
.	TRBJ1-4	.	TRBV11-2	TGTGCCAGCAGCTTAGAGTCAGGGGCGGGATTTGAAAAACTGTTTTTT	CASSLESGAGFEKLFF
TRBD1	TRBJ2-7	once	TRBV11-2	TGTGCCAGCAGCGTCGGGACAGGGTTCCCGAGTTCCCTTACTTACGAGCAGTACTTC	CASSVGTGFPSSLTYEQYF
.	TRBJ2-5	.	TRBV5-1	TGCGCCAGCAGCTTGTCTCAAGAGACCCAGTACTTC	CASSLSQETQYF
TRBD2	TRBJ2-7	large	TRBV2	TGTGCCACCAAGGGGGGACTAGAAATTTACGAGCAGTACTTC	CATKGGLEIYEQYF
TRBD2	TRBJ2-3	.	TRBV6-1	TGTGCCAGCAGTGAACAAGCGGGAGTACGGGGTACGCAGTATTTT	CASSEQAGVRGTQYF
TRBD2	TRBJ2-5	.	TRBV4-2	TGTGCCAGCAGCCAAGAGGCTAGCGGGAGGGTAAGCCAGTACTTC	CASSQEASGRVSQYF
.	TRBJ1-1	.	TRBV15	TGTGCCACCAGCGGAACATATACCACTGAAGCTTTCTTT	CATSGTYTTEAFF
.	TRBJ1-6	.	TRBV30	TGTGCCTGGAAGGGGAGTGTTAATTCACCCCTCCACTTT	CAWKGSVNSPLHF
TRBD2	TRBJ2-6	.	TRBV5-4	TGTGCCAGCAGCCCGGGGGGGTCTGGGGCCAACGTCCTGACTTTC	CASSPGGSGANVLTF
.	TRBJ1-1	once	TRBV6-1	TGTGCCAGCAGGTTAACATCGTACACTGAAGCTTTCTTT	CASRLTSYTEAFF
TRBD1	TRBJ1-5	.	TRBV7-2	TGTGCCAGCAGCAGGGACAGGGGGTCGCCCCAGCATTTT	CASSRDRGSPQHF
.	TRBJ1-6	once	TRBV11-2	TGTGCCAGCAGCTTAGAAGTCTCAATTTCACCCCTCCACTTT	CASSLEVSISPLHF
.	TRBJ2-1	.	TRBV19	TGTGCCAGCCGACCGGACACCTCGACCTACAATGAGCAGTTCTTC	CASRPDTSTYNEQFF
TRBD2	TRBJ2-5	.	TRBV9	TGTGCCAGCAGCGAGAGGCGGGGACTAGCGGACCAAGAGACCCAGTACTTC	CASSERRGLADQETQYF
.	TRBJ1-1	.	TRBV7-9	TGTGCCAGCAGGGGAAAGGACAGACTGAACACTGAAGCTTTCTTT	CASRGKDRLNTEAFF
TRBD1	TRBJ1-5	.	TRBV28	TGTGCCAGCAGTCTGACAGGGCAGAGTCAGCCCCAGCATTTT	CASSLTGQSQPQHF
TRBD2	TRBJ2-1	.	TRBV5-1	TGCGCCAGCAGCTCCGAAAGACTAGCGGGAGGGGAGTTCTTC	CASSSERLAGGEFF
.	TRBJ2-1	.	TRBV5-4	TGTGCCAGCAGCTTCAAAGATGAGCAGTTCTTC	CASSFKDEQFF
.	TRBJ1-4	few	TRBV2	TGTGCCAGCGGCAGGCGGCTCCTCCAAAGCAATTATGAAAAACTGTTTTTT	CASGRRLLQSNYEKLFF
.	TRBJ2-1	.	TRBV28	TGTGCCAGCGGGCCAGCGCTGGAGCAGTTCTTC	CASGPALEQFF
.	TRBJ2-3	few	TRBV7-3	TGTGCCAGCAGCTTAGGCTTCACAGATACGCAGTATTTT	CASSLGFTDTQYF
.	TRBJ1-5	few	TRBV2	TGTGCCAGCAGTGACGAGGGTTGGGGCAATCAGCCCCAGCATTTT	CASSDEGWGNQPQHF
TRBD1	TRBJ2-2	few	TRBV15	TGTGCCACCAGCAGAACCCCTTCCGGGCAGGGGGCAGCCGGGGAGCTGTTTTTT	CATSRTPSGQGAAGELFF
.	TRBJ2-6	few	TRBV6-5	TGTGCCAGCAGTTACTCTGACGGCTCTGGGGCCAACGTCCTGACTTTC	CASSYSDGSGANVLTF
TRBD1	TRBJ1-6	.	TRBV4-1	TGCGCCAGCAGCCGTCACCAGGGACAGCTGGATTCACCCCTCCACTTT	CASSRHQGQLDSPLHF
.	TRBJ1-1	.	TRBV7-9	TGTGCCAGCAGCTTAGGACAGATGAACACTGAAGCTTTCTTT	CASSLGQMNTEAFF
.	TRBJ2-7	.	TRBV5-1	TGCGCCAGCAGCCGTGAGGGATACGAGCAGTACTTC	CASSREGYEQYF
.	TRBJ1-6	few	TRBV21-1	TGTGCCAGCGACAGAGTTAATTCACCCCTCCACTTT	CASDRVNSPLHF
TRBD1	TRBJ1-3	.	TRBV11-2	TGTGCCAGCAGCCACAACCGACAGGGGGGAAACACCATATATTTT	CASSHNRQGGNTIYF
TRBD2	TRBJ2-3	.	TRBV7-8	TGTGCCAGCAGTTCAACTAGCGGGGGATCCACAGATACGCAGTATTTT	CASSSTSGGSTDTQYF